Listed below are T cell receptor beta chains from one sample, sequenced in a study of T-cell reconstitution after alpha-beta-depleted transplantation in children. One entry per CDR3 protein results from TCRdb running MiXCR on the PCR reads. Among around 120,000 distinct CDR3 sequences listed, 20% to 25% were seen once. The sample was PBMCs, mostly from graft donor cells, taken 180 days after TCRalphabeta/CD19-depleted stem cell transplant. The origin of the receptors is a male patient between 2 and 10 years old who had a stem cell transplant for chronic granulomatous disease, so the T cells may come from the graft donor. Each CDR3 is given with its conserved first and last residue. The D gene is left open where the match is weak. The size field is filled for only some rows; it gives once, few, many or a size class.

V gene: TRBV20-1; D gene: -; J gene: TRBJ2-7; clone size: many; CDR3 protein: CSAEATDEQYF; CDR3 DNA: TGCAGTGCGGAAGCTACCGACGAGCAGTACTTC
V gene: TRBV10-3; D gene: -; J gene: TRBJ2-7; clone size: -; CDR3 protein: CAFSLGRIYEQYF; CDR3 DNA: TGTGCCTTCAGTTTAGGAAGGATTTACGAGCAGTACTTC
V gene: TRBV12-3/TRBV12-4; D gene: -; J gene: TRBJ1-4; clone size: -; CDR3 protein: CASSPWGTNEKLFF; CDR3 DNA: TGTGCCAGCAGCCCCTGGGGTACTAATGAAAAACTGTTTTTT
V gene: TRBV20-1; D gene: -; J gene: TRBJ1-5; clone size: many; CDR3 protein: CSAHQGHSNQPQHF; CDR3 DNA: TGCAGTGCCCACCAGGGACACAGCAATCAGCCCCAGCATTTT
V gene: TRBV12-3/TRBV12-4; D gene: -; J gene: TRBJ1-1; clone size: once; CDR3 protein: CASSPLSGHKNTEAFF; CDR3 DNA: TGTGCCAGCAGCCCACTAAGCGGACATAAAAACACTGAAGCTTTCTTT
V gene: TRBV20-1; D gene: TRBD1; J gene: TRBJ2-5; clone size: -; CDR3 protein: CSARKDRVQETQYF; CDR3 DNA: TGCAGTGCTAGAAAAGACAGGGTCCAAGAGACCCAGTACTTC
V gene: TRBV5-1; D gene: -; J gene: TRBJ1-2; clone size: many; CDR3 protein: CASSLVSGVPNGYTF; CDR3 DNA: TGCGCCAGCAGCTTGGTATCGGGTGTGCCGAATGGCTACACCTTC
V gene: TRBV20-1; D gene: TRBD2; J gene: TRBJ2-1; clone size: few; CDR3 protein: CSARGPGTSGLNEQFF; CDR3 DNA: TGCAGTGCTAGAGGACCCGGGACTAGCGGGTTGAATGAGCAGTTCTTC
V gene: TRBV5-4; D gene: TRBD2; J gene: TRBJ2-1; clone size: -; CDR3 protein: CASSHGTSGEQFF; CDR3 DNA: TGTGCCAGCAGCCACGGGACTAGCGGTGAGCAGTTCTTC
V gene: TRBV7-9; D gene: TRBD2; J gene: TRBJ2-7; clone size: -; CDR3 protein: CASSNGLAGGVYEQYF; CDR3 DNA: TGTGCCAGCAGCAACGGACTAGCGGGAGGAGTCTACGAGCAGTACTTC
V gene: TRBV20-1; D gene: TRBD2; J gene: TRBJ2-1; clone size: few; CDR3 protein: CSAPRFPGLAGLGEQFF; CDR3 DNA: TGCAGTGCTCCCCGATTCCCGGGACTAGCGGGATTGGGTGAGCAGTTCTTC
V gene: TRBV5-1; D gene: TRBD1; J gene: TRBJ2-7; clone size: many; CDR3 protein: CASSLWGQSYEQYF; CDR3 DNA: TGCGCCAGCAGCCTCTGGGGACAGTCCTACGAGCAGTACTTC
V gene: TRBV20-1; D gene: TRBD2; J gene: TRBJ2-3; clone size: many; CDR3 protein: CSARKKRGQNTDTQYF; CDR3 DNA: TGCAGTGCTAGAAAAAAGCGGGGGCAAAACACAGATACGCAGTATTTT
V gene: TRBV9; D gene: -; J gene: TRBJ2-1; clone size: -; CDR3 protein: CASSPPPGSYNEQFF; CDR3 DNA: TGTGCCAGCAGCCCCCCCCCCGGCTCCTACAATGAGCAGTTCTTC
V gene: TRBV25-1; D gene: -; J gene: TRBJ2-3; clone size: -; CDR3 protein: CASSESGDTQYF; CDR3 DNA: TGTGCCAGCAGTGAATCTGGAGATACGCAGTATTTT
V gene: TRBV6-2/TRBV6-3; D gene: -; J gene: TRBJ2-7; clone size: -; CDR3 protein: CASSYQARGRSYEQYF; CDR3 DNA: TGTGCCAGCAGTTACCAGGCTCGGGGGAGGTCCTACGAGCAGTACTTC
V gene: TRBV12-3/TRBV12-4; D gene: -; J gene: TRBJ2-3; clone size: -; CDR3 protein: CASRDGLDTQYF; CDR3 DNA: TGTGCCAGCAGGGACGGTCTAGATACGCAGTATTTT
V gene: TRBV7-9; D gene: -; J gene: TRBJ2-3; clone size: -; CDR3 protein: CASSPSGGGLGPDTQYF; CDR3 DNA: TGTGCCAGCAGCCCCTCCGGAGGGGGGTTAGGCCCAGATACGCAGTATTTT
V gene: TRBV18; D gene: -; J gene: TRBJ2-1; clone size: -; CDR3 protein: CASSPVTLRANEQFF; CDR3 DNA: TGTGCCAGCTCACCAGTAACCTTGAGGGCGAATGAGCAGTTCTTC
V gene: TRBV7-6; D gene: -; J gene: TRBJ1-1; clone size: few; CDR3 protein: CASSPQQGLNTEAFF; CDR3 DNA: TGTGCCAGCAGCCCCCAACAGGGATTGAACACTGAAGCTTTCTTT
V gene: TRBV28; D gene: -; J gene: TRBJ1-2; clone size: -; CDR3 protein: CASSAGTRYGYTF; CDR3 DNA: TGTGCCAGCAGCGCCGGGACCCGCTATGGCTACACCTTC
V gene: TRBV12-2; D gene: -; J gene: TRBJ1-1; clone size: -; CDR3 protein: CASRPRAPNTEAFF; CDR3 DNA: TGTGCAAGTCGCCCTAGGGCCCCGAACACTGAAGCTTTCTTT
V gene: TRBV11-2; D gene: TRBD2; J gene: TRBJ2-3; clone size: many; CDR3 protein: CASSSRTSGGTDTQYF; CDR3 DNA: TGTGCCAGCAGCTCACGGACTAGCGGGGGTACAGATACGCAGTATTTT
V gene: TRBV7-3; D gene: TRBD2; J gene: TRBJ2-1; clone size: few; CDR3 protein: CASSRPRGLAGGQYNEQFF; CDR3 DNA: TGTGCCAGCAGCCGACCGAGGGGATTGGCGGGGGGGCAATACAATGAGCAGTTCTTC
V gene: TRBV20-1; D gene: -; J gene: TRBJ2-7; clone size: many; CDR3 protein: CSARDGSYEQYF; CDR3 DNA: TGCAGTGCCCGGGACGGGTCCTACGAGCAGTACTTC
V gene: TRBV20-1; D gene: TRBD2; J gene: TRBJ2-5; clone size: -; CDR3 protein: CSASLAGGPETQYF; CDR3 DNA: TGCAGTGCCAGCCTAGCGGGGGGGCCAGAGACCCAGTACTTC
V gene: TRBV5-1; D gene: -; J gene: TRBJ1-1; clone size: many; CDR3 protein: CASSLGGVNTEAFF; CDR3 DNA: TGCGCCAGCAGCTTGGGAGGGGTGAACACTGAAGCTTTCTTT
V gene: TRBV20-1; D gene: -; J gene: TRBJ2-7; clone size: few; CDR3 protein: CSALNLGGYEQYF; CDR3 DNA: TGCAGTGCCCTCAATCTAGGCGGCTACGAGCAGTACTTC
V gene: TRBV6-1; D gene: -; J gene: TRBJ1-5; clone size: few; CDR3 protein: CASSEATGHISNQPQHF; CDR3 DNA: TGTGCCAGCAGTGAAGCGACAGGACATATTAGCAATCAGCCCCAGCATTTT
V gene: TRBV3-1; D gene: TRBD2; J gene: TRBJ2-1; clone size: many; CDR3 protein: CASSQAAGGQNEQFF; CDR3 DNA: TGTGCCAGCAGCCAAGCAGCGGGAGGCCAAAATGAGCAGTTCTTC
V gene: TRBV2; D gene: TRBD1; J gene: TRBJ2-2; clone size: many; CDR3 protein: CASSGDRGIGELFF; CDR3 DNA: TGTGCCAGCAGTGGAGACAGGGGTATCGGGGAGCTGTTTTTT
V gene: TRBV7-2; D gene: -; J gene: TRBJ2-7; clone size: many; CDR3 protein: CASRVDITYEQYF; CDR3 DNA: TGTGCCAGCAGGGTAGACATAACCTACGAGCAGTACTTC
V gene: TRBV7-2; D gene: -; J gene: TRBJ2-5; clone size: -; CDR3 protein: CASSSSGTLQETQYF; CDR3 DNA: TGTGCCAGCAGCTCATCCGGGACTCTGCAAGAGACCCAGTACTTC
V gene: TRBV12-3/TRBV12-4; D gene: -; J gene: TRBJ2-7; clone size: -; CDR3 protein: CASSLGKTYEQYF; CDR3 DNA: TGTGCCAGCAGTTTGGGAAAGACCTACGAGCAGTACTTC
V gene: TRBV15; D gene: TRBD1; J gene: TRBJ1-5; clone size: -; CDR3 protein: CATSKGQVGIQPQHF; CDR3 DNA: TGTGCCACCAGCAAAGGACAGGTGGGGATCCAGCCCCAGCATTTT
V gene: TRBV20-1; D gene: TRBD2; J gene: TRBJ2-7; clone size: many; CDR3 protein: CSARHLAGGFYEQYF; CDR3 DNA: TGCAGTGCTAGACATTTAGCGGGAGGGTTCTACGAGCAGTACTTC
V gene: TRBV28; D gene: TRBD2; J gene: TRBJ2-5; clone size: many; CDR3 protein: CASSFPPGLVETQYF; CDR3 DNA: TGTGCCAGCAGTTTCCCGCCGGGACTAGTGGAGACCCAGTACTTC
V gene: TRBV12-3/TRBV12-4; D gene: -; J gene: TRBJ2-5; clone size: -; CDR3 protein: CASSLGTRETQYF; CDR3 DNA: TGTGCCAGCAGTTTAGGGACGAGAGAGACCCAGTACTTC
V gene: TRBV5-1; D gene: -; J gene: TRBJ2-2; clone size: -; CDR3 protein: CASNMNTGELFF; CDR3 DNA: TGCGCCAGCAACATGAACACCGGGGAGCTGTTTTTT
V gene: TRBV27; D gene: -; J gene: TRBJ1-5; clone size: -; CDR3 protein: CASSFTGSFNQPQHF; CDR3 DNA: TGTGCCAGCAGTTTCACGGGCAGCTTTAATCAGCCCCAGCATTTT
V gene: TRBV10-3; D gene: -; J gene: TRBJ2-7; clone size: -; CDR3 protein: CAISEGSGVIYEQYF; CDR3 DNA: TGTGCCATCAGTGAGGGTTCGGGGGTGATCTACGAGCAGTACTTC
V gene: TRBV20-1; D gene: TRBD1; J gene: TRBJ2-1; clone size: many; CDR3 protein: CSARETGGPQFF; CDR3 DNA: TGCAGTGCTAGAGAGACAGGGGGCCCGCAGTTCTTC
V gene: TRBV7-9; D gene: TRBD1; J gene: TRBJ2-3; clone size: -; CDR3 protein: CASSLTTGGTDTQYF; CDR3 DNA: TGTGCCAGCAGCTTAACCACAGGGGGCACAGATACGCAGTATTTT
V gene: TRBV24-1; D gene: TRBD2; J gene: TRBJ2-7; clone size: few; CDR3 protein: CATSDPSDGSGSYEQYF; CDR3 DNA: TGTGCCACCAGTGATCCCTCCGATGGTAGCGGGAGCTACGAGCAGTACTTC
V gene: TRBV10-1; D gene: TRBD2; J gene: TRBJ2-1; clone size: -; CDR3 protein: CASSESGLASNEQFF; CDR3 DNA: TGCGCCAGCAGTGAGTCTGGACTAGCTTCCAATGAGCAGTTCTTC
V gene: TRBV7-9; D gene: TRBD1; J gene: TRBJ2-2; clone size: -; CDR3 protein: CASSNRGGELFF; CDR3 DNA: TGTGCCAGCAGCAACAGGGGTGGGGAGCTGTTTTTT
V gene: TRBV7-2; D gene: -; J gene: TRBJ2-7; clone size: -; CDR3 protein: CASSFGPHSYEQYF; CDR3 DNA: TGTGCCAGCAGCTTTGGACCGCATTCCTACGAGCAGTACTTC
V gene: TRBV5-1; D gene: -; J gene: TRBJ2-2; clone size: -; CDR3 protein: CASSLTGYNTGELFF; CDR3 DNA: TGCGCCAGCAGCTTGACGGGCTATAACACCGGGGAGCTGTTTTTT
V gene: TRBV2; D gene: TRBD1; J gene: TRBJ2-7; clone size: few; CDR3 protein: CASSRLKQGASHEQYF; CDR3 DNA: TGTGCCAGCAGTCGACTAAAACAGGGGGCGTCCCACGAGCAGTACTTC
V gene: TRBV20-1; D gene: -; J gene: TRBJ1-5; clone size: -; CDR3 protein: CSAKKSGGSGGNQPQHF; CDR3 DNA: TGCAGTGCTAAGAAGTCCGGGGGGAGTGGTGGCAATCAGCCCCAGCATTTT
V gene: TRBV2; D gene: TRBD2; J gene: TRBJ2-2; clone size: many; CDR3 protein: CARTSGVNTGELFF; CDR3 DNA: TGTGCCAGAACTAGCGGAGTTAACACCGGGGAGCTGTTTTTT
V gene: TRBV20-1; D gene: -; J gene: TRBJ2-3; clone size: few; CDR3 protein: CSARVGLTDTQYF; CDR3 DNA: TGCAGTGCTAGAGTAGGGCTCACAGATACGCAGTATTTT
V gene: TRBV28; D gene: TRBD1; J gene: TRBJ2-7; clone size: -; CDR3 protein: CASTKPGQGKYEQYF; CDR3 DNA: TGTGCCAGCACGAAACCGGGACAGGGGAAATACGAGCAGTACTTC